This T cell receptor beta chain was sequenced for a study of CXCR3-negative and CXCR3-positive naive CD8 T cells. Study at large: Per-library TRB read counts averaged about 1.5 +/- 0.3 million, adding up to some 130 million in total. Whole-study findings and limits: Both naive subsets showed comparably high diversity, and memory CD8+ cells showed much lower diversity. With CXCR3 expression partially decreased after cryopreservation, most assays relied on fresh PBMCs. Naive subsets did not differ in surface CD5, and TRB CDR3 properties served to infer TCR strength.

The authors made the TRB cDNA libraries by 5' RACE using UMI labels. TCRdb reprocessed the 5' RACE reads and keeps a single row for each CDR3 protein, giving no DNA. This repertoire includes about 56,000 distinct CDR3 sequences. The CDR3 consists of 16 residues. CDR1 is SQVTM, CDR2 ANQGSEA, per germline. Notes on this clonotype: Its antigen is as yet unknown.

The origin of this receptor is a human donor in good health. Some clones in this sample may be carry-over from other donors' samples. The V call is TRBV29-1, the J call TRBJ2-1; with no DNA, the TCRdb D assignment of TRBD2 cannot be verified. Input material: memory CD8+ T cells from blood. Here the CDR3 reads CSVDGLAGGPGNEQFF.